This entry is about one T cell receptor (beta chain). This clone has just one count. Its antigen is currently not known. No base qualities exist here, and no much larger clone lies one base off it. Each collaborating institution followed its own protocols to collect whole blood in K2EDTA tubes. For TCRbeta analysis, collaborators shipped samples in one of three forms: frozen whole blood, isolated PBMCs, or DNA extracted from either of those sample types. The sample comes from a study of blood T cell repertoires in COVID-19 (dated by TCRdb to between 2020 and 2021). About the study as a whole: The collaborator samples originated in the United States, Italy and Spain and spanned the acute and convalescent phases of COVID-19. Subjects who had been exposed to COVID-19, were actively infected with it, or had recovered from it provided the deeply sampled blood TCRbeta repertoires that made up the dataset. The repertoires were made available in a free public database intended to serve as a resource for research on the immune response to SARS-CoV-2. The samples were drawn from two sources: the first 160 participants of the ongoing ImmuneRACE study, and 1,000 to 1,500 subjects contributed by 6 global collaborators. The material from the prospective study consisted of cDNA or gDNA derived from T cells, B-cell-depleted T cells, or PBMCs. Nearly every sample came with metadata listing a de-identified subject ID, COVID-19 status, age in years and sex. Where available, HLA class I and class II types were taken from metadata supplied by the sample provider and were not determined by assay-based typing.

The immunoSEQ Assay, a bias-controlled multiplex PCR, was used to amplify TCRbeta CDR3 regions from genomic DNA. The published analysis was carried out like this. The number of nucleated cells in each sample was estimated from the amplification of reference gene primers within the assay. To quantify the absolute abundance of each unique TCRbeta CDR3 rearrangement, sequence reads were collapsed and filtered. For each sample, productive Simpson clonality was calculated as the square root of Simpson's diversity index across productive rearrangements. The clones in this table, taken by TCRdb from immuneACCESS, are in-frame only. Not every clone is retained; where verified, under half of the shortfall comes from an unresolved V gene, and the cause of the rest is unknown. V and J calls plus clone size are reproduced from that table; the DNA served to infer D and trimming. A total of over 95,000 clones appear in this sample, 65% to 85% of them only once. Around 15% of the sample is held by the ten biggest clonotypes.

Study-wide conclusions, independent of this receptor: The amount of clinical and demographic metadata varied by source and participant and was provided uncurated.

Sequenced input: peripheral blood. The receptor was derived from a woman between 55 and 75 years old with acute or convalescent COVID-19.

The CDR3 reads as follows: CASSEQNNLPQPQHF. DNA sequence: TGTGCCAGCAGTGAACAGAACAACCTTCCTCAGCCCCAGCATTTT. In this chain, TRBV6-1 is recombined with TRBJ1-5, with the identity of the D gene unclear. CDR3 length: 15 amino acids, cysteine to phenylalanine. Only the CDR3 part of the read is kept: 45 bases, read in frame from the first base. Trimming takes 2 bases from V and 6 bases from J, and the germline ends sit 14 bases apart. CDR1 MNHNS and CDR2 SASEGT are derived from the germline V gene.